The T cell receptor (beta chain) described here comes from a study of cytomegalovirus exposure and HLA in healthy donors (dated by TCRdb to 2015 to 2018). With respect to the entire study: An earlier analysis of around 600 of the donors reported about 290 Gb of sequence data and approximately 110 million unique TCR beta sequences from 150 million to 200 million T cells. Roughly 290 gigabases of sequencing data and about 92 million unique TCR sequences made up an early release that covered 500 to 650 HLA-typed donors. Of the approximately 400 genotyped donors, approximately 80% were placed in the genetic ancestry cluster associated with self-reported Caucasian donors. The study aimed to test whether cataloging public T cell receptors could reveal signatures of past pathogen exposure. The study profiled the T cell repertoires of hundreds of subjects by immunosequencing and related them to cytomegalovirus serostatus. Along with the approximately 650-subject first cohort, a separate validation cohort of approximately 110 different subjects was used. The study combined high-throughput TCR immunosequencing, statistical association of individual TCRs with disease status, and machine learning to predict cytomegalovirus infection status. A later analysis re-examined previously published TCR beta repertoires from more than 650 donors and added high-resolution HLA genotyping to investigate patterns of TCR occurrence. Rather than using new phenotypic data, the later analysis identified candidate immune exposures from TCR beta sequences and from how often those sequences occurred across donors. In an earlier analysis of 587 of the donors, high-throughput TCR beta sequencing was used to judge whether each TCR beta V gene segment behaved as functional or pseudogenic. Alongside the repertoire data, information on donor age, sex, ethnicity and CMV serostatus was compiled. Genome-wide SNP genotypes for about 65% of the roughly 670 donors were used in a later genetic analysis, which treated that subset as a discovery cohort. All discovery cohort repertoires had been generated on a single sequencing platform. Class I and class II HLA loci were covered by the typing at four-digit resolution. Typing coverage differed by locus: A, B, C, DRB1 and DQB1 were typed in roughly 620-630 donors, DQA1 in 522, DPA1 in 606, and DPB1 in approximately 450. Because of strong linkage in the cohort, four to six DR-DQ haplotypes were treated as single units for association and clustering. Among approximately 370 genotyped donors of the cohort, an average of approximately 200,000 unique TCR beta nucleotide sequences was sequenced per donor, of which 15% to 20% were non-productive.

Study-level results and caveats: In a later genetic analysis, a missense DCLRE1C variant was associated with V-gene and J-gene trimming of TCR beta chains, and the association was replicated in an independent cohort. A later genetic analysis reported fewer N-insertions in productive TCRs among donors in an Asian-associated ancestry cluster than the roughly 690-donor mean. In a later analysis, TCR association rates were found to vary across HLA loci, with the most associated TCRs seen for DRB1 alleles and the fewest for HLA-C alleles. In an earlier analysis of approximately 590 of the donors, most TCR beta V segments appeared in productive rearrangements about 87% or about 30% of the time, broadly matching IMGT annotations. Because HLA typing was missing for some donors at each locus, association tests included only the typed subset. Several of the top co-occurrence clusters appeared to be linked to parvovirus B19, influenza, CMV and Epstein-Barr virus, according to a later analysis. Because counts were too low, roughly 17 rarely observed V segments, including chromosome 9 orphons, were left out of the earlier analysis of a few hundred of the donors. Three of the identified cytomegalovirus-associated TCR beta chains were confirmed in vitro to be specific for cytomegalovirus antigens. CMV serostatus was the only immune exposure information available for the cohort. Linkage disequilibrium might explain the correlated functional status among segregating V segments, but an unknown experimental factor could not be excluded. In a later analysis, HLA-associated TCR beta chains were found to be more clonally expanded and to have lower generation probabilities than equally common non-associated chains. Cytomegalovirus status was reported to be diagnosed by the classifier with high specificity and sensitivity in both the original and validation cohorts. The study gave a list of 150 to 200 TCR beta chains associated with cytomegalovirus. The authors suggested that the approach could potentially be generalized to other disease states and immunological phenotypes. A later analysis associated 16,951 TCR beta sequences with specific HLA alleles at a false discovery rate of 0.05. A further reported finding was that TCR beta sequences accurately predicted the HLA-A and HLA-B alleles for most subjects in the first cohort. The sequencing pipeline was judged likely to have produced a cluster of highly shared sequence variants as a technical artifact. This cohort had only TCR beta chains sequenced, and the lack of alpha or paired-chain data limited which features could be detected. Some IMGT-functional V segments, including TRBV6-2 and TRBV6-3, could not be distinguished by the 87-base-pair reads and were therefore excluded. The presence/absence analyses assumed that sequencing depth was roughly uniform across donors, and that assumption may not be true. Strong co-occurrence of HLA alleles, especially DR and DQ, made assigning TCR associations to individual alleles difficult. A later analysis found that most CMV-associated TCR beta chains appeared HLA-restricted, with HLA associations seemingly driven largely by CMV exposure. While some public TCRs were present in many individuals, most TCR sequences turned up only very rarely across donors.

The cohort consisted of some 670 healthy bone marrow donors. At the time of sampling, every cohort member was nominally healthy, though immune exposures that went unrecorded were likely present. The donor was CMV seropositive and was included in the group of around 300 seropositive cohort members. A peripheral blood sample was provided by each donor, and peripheral blood mononuclear cells were used for TCR beta sequencing. The Qiagen DNeasy Blood Extraction Kit was used to extract genomic DNA from the blood cell samples. The CDR3 sequence holds 13 residues, the cysteine and phenylalanine included. This entry keeps only the CDR3 DNA: 39 bases, framed from base 1. V and J lose 6 bases and 7 bases, and a span of 12 bases separates them. CDR1 LNHDA and CDR2 SQIVND were looked up in the germline V gene (reference sequence). The library was built by means of the immunoSEQ multiplex PCR assay. A mixture of 60 forward primers for TCR Vbeta segments and 13 reverse primers for TCR Jbeta segments was used in the multiplex PCR. Amplification of the CDR3 region of rearranged TCR beta genes was performed with a multiplex PCR assay on genomic DNA. The amplified TCR beta libraries were sequenced on the Illumina HiSeq System as 87-base-pair reads. Turning to the authors' computational methods: In a later analysis, some 80 million unique TCR beta chains were counted across the roughly 670 repertoires, and roughly 9.9 million of these chains were shared by at least two donors. Raw reads were error-corrected and collapsed into unique sequences by a nearest-neighbor algorithm in which closely related sequences were merged to remove PCR and sequencing errors. V, D and J gene segments were assigned by aligning CDR3 sequences to IMGT reference sequences. For a sequence to be retained, a match of at least six nucleotides to both a V gene segment and a J gene segment was required. Rearrangements were called productive when the CDR3 lacked stop codons and stayed in frame with V and J; all others were non-productive. Following IMGT convention, CDR3 was defined as the stretch from the second conserved V-encoded cysteine up to the conserved J-encoded phenylalanine. The earlier analysis of 500 to 750 of the donors excluded any sequence lacking an unambiguous match to a single V gene segment. An earlier analysis of a few hundred of the donors classified V segments as functional when productive rearrangements were above 56.7% and as segregating when the standard deviation between donors was above 5%. A statistical classification framework was built to diagnose cytomegalovirus status from the catalog of TCR beta chain sequences. In a later analysis, TCR nucleotide sequences were compared against IMGT/GENE-DB human TR gene sequences so that V and J genes could be assigned. Using the TCRdist pipeline, a later analysis assigned CDR3 sequences along with most-parsimonious VDJ recombination scenarios. In a later analysis, every TCR beta chain was defined by the combination of its CDR3 amino acid sequence and its V-gene family, and reads without a unique V-gene family were dropped. In a later analysis, some 600 highly shared, low-generation-probability nucleotide sequences were removed to address suspected cross-contamination and a sequencing artifact. A later analysis calculated a clonal expansion index for each public chain from normalized within-repertoire ranks of inferred template counts. In a later analysis, generation probabilities were computed with a VDJ recombination model fitted to out-of-frame rearrangements, and the resulting probabilities were checked against IGoR. In a later analysis, TCR-TCR, TCR-HLA and TCR-CMV co-occurrence was scored with hypergeometric tests, and a repertoire-size bias correction was applied to TCR pairs. A later analysis estimated false discovery rates by permuting HLA or CMV assignments 20 times. A later analysis grouped co-occurring TCRs with DBSCAN, adding TCRdist sequence similarity when clustering within HLA-allele-positive subsets. Repertoires with fewer than 30,000 or more than 120,000 public chains, plus five repertoires with anomalous nucleotide sharing, were excluded from co-occurrence clustering. TCRdb provides this immuneACCESS table in a form limited to in-frame rearrangements. Some clones are lacking; in checked studies, under half of them reflect an unresolved V gene, and why the rest are absent is not known. The V and J calls and clone size come from that table; D and trimming were worked out from the DNA. The table for this sample lists fewer than 150,000 clones; approximately 85% of them were counted only once. The top ten constitute approximately 6.7% of the sample.

Regarding this clone: It lacks a known antigen. Base-call qualities are not available, and no considerably larger clone is one nucleotide away.

The specimen was PBMCs. This TCR came from a woman aged 30 to 39 in good health and CMV-seropositive. The rearrangement joined TRBV19 to TRBJ1-4; 6 matching bases give a weak D call of TRBD1. The CDR3 has the sequence CASSPDRTEKLFF. The nucleotides read TGTGCCAGTAGCCCAGACAGGACTGAAAAACTGTTTTTT.